This T cell receptor beta chain was identified during a study of cytomegalovirus exposure and HLA in healthy donors. V lost 5 bases to trimming and J lost 0 bases; unmatched junction nucleotides: 3. The CDR3 runs to 15 residues. CDR1 is LNHDA and CDR2 is SQIVND in the germline V gene (reference sequence). Amplification used 60 Vbeta primers and 13 Jbeta primers. The table came from immunoSEQ multiplex PCR; TCRdb's copy has only in-frame clones and leaves some out. The table lists about 160,000 clones, roughly 87% of them singletons. Study-level findings and limits: No immune exposure information besides CMV serostatus was available. According to a later analysis, most TCR beta chains associated with CMV appeared HLA-restricted. Clonal expansion, a later analysis showed, was greater in HLA-associated TCR beta chains than in equally common others. High sensitivity and specificity were reportedly achieved when the classifier diagnosed cytomegalovirus status.

At least ten counts were recorded for this clone. The antigen remains unidentified. The rearrangement links TRBV19 to TRBJ2-7; 11 bases fit TRBD1. This receptor was obtained from a woman aged 25 to 45 in good health and CMV-seronegative. Sequenced material: PBMCs. This CDR3 reads CASSVGTGGSYEQYF. The CDR3 DNA sequence: TGTGCCAGTAGTGTTGGGACAGGGGGCTCCTACGAGCAGTACTTC.